The 20 T cell receptor beta chains below were found in one sample sequenced in a study of CDR3 diversity in severe acne (dated by TCRdb to between 2019 and 2020). The protocol used for the library was PCR. Sequencing was carried out with an Illumina HiSeq 2000. Clones were called with MiXCR by TCRdb after fastp trimmed the public reads at Q25, and only in-frame beta chains were retained. All rows with the same CDR3 protein become a single entry with the most common DNA and genes. The sample profile shows over 90,000 distinct CDR3 sequences; more than 45% of them were found once. The ten largest account for under 15% of the sample. The source material was blood. These receptors came from a male donor with acne.

The gene calls are TRBV2 and TRBJ2-2, with TRBD2 matching over 15 bases. This CDR3 region has 15 residues. Per germline, CDR1 SNHLY and CDR2 FYNNEI. The junction had 1 base not matched to a gene; V was cut back by 4 bases and J by 7 bases. The CDR3 DNA reads as TGTGCCAGCAGTGTGGGACTAGCGGGAGGCGGGGAGCTGTTTTTT. This translates into CASSVGLAGGGELFF.

V usage is TRBV9 and J usage is TRBJ2-7, with 9 bases fitting TRBD1. CDR1 and CDR2 from the germline V gene are SGDLS and YYNGEE. The V gene end was trimmed by 4 bases and the J gene end by 1 base; junction bases not matched to a gene: 3. The CDR3 is made up of 14 amino acids. CDR3 in amino acids: CASSRDRDSYEQYF. The CDR3 coding sequence is TGTGCCAGCAGCCGGGACAGGGATTCCTACGAGCAGTACTTC.

This clonotype was seen repeatedly, ten times or more. The chain uses TRBV4-2 and TRBJ1-5; tentatively, D is TRBD1 (5 bases). Trimming cost V 1 base and J 5 bases, with 9 bases left between them. This CDR3 has 14 residues. Per germline, CDR1 LGHNA and CDR2 YNFKEQ. CDR3 loop: CASSQGGEDQPQHF. CDR3 coding DNA: TGTGCCAGCAGCCAAGGAGGGGAAGATCAGCCCCAGCATTTT.

This clonotype came up many times. V gene TRBV27 combines with J gene TRBJ1-2; D unresolved. The CDR3 covers 14 residues. CDR1 and CDR2 from the germline V gene are MNHEY and SMNVEV (reference sequence). The V end was cut by 4 bases, the J end by 0 bases, with 9 bases between. The CDR3 here is CASSYSATNYGYTF. The CDR3 DNA reads as TGTGCCAGCAGTTATTCAGCAACTAACTATGGCTACACCTTC.

The V call is TRBV15, the J call TRBJ1-3; the D is unclear. Germline-derived CDR1 and CDR2 are LNHNV and YYDKDF (reference sequence). The germline V and J ends were trimmed by 0 bases and 0 bases, with 6 bases remaining between them. This CDR3 is 15 amino acids long. The CDR3 sequence is CATSREGGSGNTIYF. DNA of the CDR3: TGTGCCACCAGCAGAGAAGGCGGCTCTGGAAACACCATATATTTT.

This chain uses TRBV2 with TRBJ1-5; possible D gene TRBD1, 5 bases. V shed 9 bases and J shed 2 bases, with 14 bases lying between them. The CDR3 covers 14 residues. Per germline, CDR1 SNHLY and CDR2 FYNNEI. This CDR3 is CASTRDGRNQPQHF. In nucleotides, the CDR3 is TGTGCCAGTACAAGGGACGGTCGCAATCAGCCCCAGCATTTT.

This clonotype was seen ten or more times. J is TRBJ2-5 and V is TRBV20-1; a weak D match, TRBD2 (6 bases). Germline V gene lookup returns CDR1 DFQATT and CDR2 SNEGSKA (reference sequence). The CDR3 is 14 residues long. V was trimmed by 0 bases and J by 5 bases, leaving 13 bases between them. The chain's CDR3 is CSARDETSQETQYF. In DNA form, the CDR3 reads TGCAGTGCTAGAGATGAGACTAGTCAGGAGACCCAGTACTTC.

This clonotype was detected only once. The junction departs from the called germline gene at one end, perhaps through a read error. The rearrangement joins TRBV7-8 to TRBJ2-5; 8 bases map to TRBD1. The CDR3 covers 17 residues. CDR1 SGHVS and CDR2 FQNEAQ come from the germline V gene. DNA for the CDR3: TGTGCCAGCAGCTTAGCTCGCAGGGGGCTAGGGAAAGAGGCCCAGTACTTC. Protein: CASSLARRGLGKEAQYF.

V gene TRBV20-1 combines with J gene TRBJ1-4; D perhaps matches TRBD1 (5 bases). The CDR3 spans 14 residues. V lost 1 base and J lost 8, with 14 bases in between. In germline, CDR1 is DFQATT, CDR2 SNEGSKA (reference sequence). In nucleotides, the CDR3 is TGCAGTGCTAGAGGGACATCGAGGGAGGAAAAACTGTTTTTT. Its translation: CSARGTSREEKLFF.

Here the CDR3 DNA reads TGTGCCAGCAGCGACCTACTACAGGGAAATTCACCCCTCCACTTT. It yields the protein CASSDLLQGNSPLHF. V and J are TRBV6-5 and TRBJ1-6, with D tentatively TRBD1 (6 bases). CDR3 length: 15 residues. The germline CDR1 and CDR2 sequences are MNHEY and SVGAGI. Trimming pared 6 bases from V and 7 bases from J, leaving 16 bases between.

The chain employs TRBV20-1 and TRBJ2-7; a weak D match, TRBD1 (5 bases). V lost 2 bases and J 0 bases, leaving 8 bases between the germline ends. The CDR3 runs to 13 residues. CDR1 DFQATT and CDR2 SNEGSKA come from the germline V gene (reference sequence). CDR3 coding DNA: TGCAGTGCTAGATACAGGACCTCCTACGAGCAGTACTTC. Its translation is CSARYRTSYEQYF.

The chain is built from TRBV29-1 and TRBJ1-2; 10 bases are a match to TRBD1. CDR1 SQVTM and CDR2 ANQGSEA come from the germline V gene. The CDR3 is 13 residues long. The J segment lost 6 bases and the V segment lost 7 bases, leaving 8 bases of the junction unmatched. CDR3 protein: CSAQTGGADGYTF. The CDR3 DNA sequence: TGCAGCGCTCAGACAGGGGGCGCGGATGGCTACACCTTC.

This clonotype was seen a handful of times. The chain joins TRBV19 to TRBJ1-4, with TRBD1 identical over 7 bases. The trim removed 3 bases at V and 7 bases at J, leaving 17 bases unmatched. Germline CDR1 and CDR2: LNHDA and SQIVND (reference sequence). The CDR3 is made up of 18 amino acids. The CDR3 loop is CASSMGPMGDSDLEKLFF. Here the CDR3 DNA reads TGTGCCAGTAGTATGGGACCAATGGGGGACAGCGACCTTGAAAAACTGTTTTTT.

CDR3 DNA: TGTGCCAGCAGTGAATGGACAGGAGCTAATGAAAAACTGTTTTTT. Translation gives CASSEWTGANEKLFF. The chain carries TRBV25-1 and TRBJ1-4; 7 nucleotides match TRBD1. CDR3 size: 15 residues. Germline lookup yields CDR1 MGHDK and CDR2 SYGVNS. V was pared by 1 base and J by 3 bases, with 2 bases of the junction left unmatched. Drawing the rest from reference TRBV25-1 and TRBJ1-4, the complete variable domain is EADIYQTPRYLVIGTGKKITLECSQTMGHDKMYWYQQDPGMELHLIHYSYGVNSTEKGDLSSESTVSRIRTEHFPLTLESARPSHTSQYLCASSEWTGANEKLFFGSGTQLSVL.

By its share, this clonotype is medium-sized. The rearrangement uses TRBV7-2 and TRBJ2-7; no reliable D call. CDR3 size: 14 residues. Trimming shortened V by 1 base and J by 2 bases, and 9 bases separated the two germline ends. Germline V gene sequence: CDR1 SGHTA, CDR2 FQGNSA. The CDR3 is CASSLGVNTYEQYF. The CDR3 DNA follows: TGTGCCAGCAGCTTAGGAGTCAACACCTACGAGCAGTACTTC.

This clonotype appeared a single time. The chain combines TRBV5-6 with TRBJ1-5; TRBD1 matches at 7 bases. There are 16 residues in the CDR3. CDR1 SGHDT and CDR2 YYEEEE come from the germline V gene. J lost 2 bases, V lost 0 bases, and 5 bases had no gene match. CDR3 loop: CASSLAGQGGNQPQHF. CDR3 coding DNA: TGTGCCAGCAGCTTGGCAGGCCAGGGGGGCAATCAGCCCCAGCATTTT.

The chain has TRBV20-1 and TRBJ2-5; the match to TRBD2 covers 9 bases. The germline CDR1 and CDR2 sequences are DFQATT and SNEGSKA (reference sequence). The J segment lost 2 bases and the V segment lost 3 bases, leaving 7 bases of the junction unmatched. CDR3 length: 15 amino acids. The CDR3 DNA reads as TGCAGTGCTAGTTTGCGGGAGGGAGGTCAAGAGACCCAGTACTTC. Protein sequence: CSASLREGGQETQYF.

The chain is built from TRBV29-1 and TRBJ2-5, with D uncertain. Trimming removed 0 bases at V and 11 bases at J, with 19 bases between. The germline V gene encodes CDR1 SQVTM and CDR2 ANQGSEA. The CDR3 contains 14 residues. The DNA of the CDR3 is TGCAGCGTTGAAGACAAACCTCAGACGGGTGAGCAGTACTTC. Translated: CSVEDKPQTGEQYF.

V usage is TRBV25-1 and J usage is TRBJ2-7, with D unresolved. The CDR3 runs to 10 residues. V lost 6 bases and J 5 bases, leaving 5 bases between the germline ends. CDR1 and CDR2 (germline): MGHDK, SYGVNS. The CDR3 region has the DNA TGTGCCAGCAGAGGCGACGAGCAGTACTTC. Amino acids: CASRGDEQYF.

The V gene is TRBV15, the J gene TRBJ1-4; D may be TRBD1 (5 bases). CDR3 length: 16 amino acids. The germline V and J ends were trimmed by 0 bases and 8 bases, with 16 bases remaining between them. The germline V gene has CDR1 LNHNV and CDR2 YYDKDF (reference sequence). The CDR3 bases are TGTGCCACCAGCAGAGATACCCGACAGAGAGGGGAAAAACTGTTTTTT. Amino acid sequence: CATSRDTRQRGEKLFF.